This TCR beta chain was sequenced for a study of T-cell reconstitution after alpha-beta-depleted transplantation in children. This clonotype was seen only once. The CDR3 runs to 13 residues. V dropped 3 bases and J dropped 8 bases, with 10 bases sitting between them. Looked up from germline, CDR1 is SGHTA and CDR2 is FQGTGA. Researchers prepared the TCRbeta library using unique molecular identifiers, the study reports. TCRdb analysed the PCR reads with MiXCR anew, one entry per CDR3 protein. The table shows just over 950,000 distinct CDR3 sequences, with about 31% occurring only once. The chain recombines TRBV7-3 with TRBJ1-4; no firm D call. The receptor was derived from a boy less than two years old who had a stem cell transplant for SCID, so the T cells may come from the graft donor. This specimen consisted of PBMCs, mostly from graft donor cells, obtained 360 days after TCRalphabeta/CD19-depleted stem cell transplant. The CDR3 bases are TGTGCCAGCAGCTTTGGACCCAGGGAAAAACTGTTTTTT. This sequence encodes CASSFGPREKLFF.